Each of the 15 T cell receptor beta chains below was sequenced from the same sample in a study of Tregs in tolerant kidney transplant recipients. The method was immunoSEQ multiplex PCR; TCRdb's version includes in-frame clones alone and lacks a portion of them. The sample lists under 100,000 clones, roughly 92% occurring once. The sample taken for sequencing was CD8+ T cells from blood. The receptors were gathered from a human donor in good health.

In its sample, this clone was seen a few times. The chain combines TRBV27 with TRBJ1-1, with a tentative D call TRBD1 (5 bases). Deletions cut 7 bases from V and 4 bases from J, with 22 bases between. CDR1 and CDR2 from the germline V gene are MNHEY and SMNVEV (reference sequence). The CDR3 runs to 16 residues. The CDR3 nucleotides are TGTGCCAGCACCTTAGGGGCAGGGAGGGGAATCACTGAAGCTTTCTTT. It yields the protein CASTLGAGRGITEAFF.

J is TRBJ2-7 and V is TRBV2; either TRBD1 or TRBD2 may fit D (5 bases each). V was shortened by 6 bases and J by 0 bases, with 12 bases between the two germline ends. Per the germline V gene, CDR1 is SNHLY and CDR2 is FYNNEI. The CDR3 sequence is 14 residues long. The CDR3 region is CASRDQGASYEQYF. The DNA of the CDR3 is TGTGCCAGCAGGGACCAGGGAGCCTCCTACGAGCAGTACTTC.

This rearrangement joins TRBV5-1 to TRBJ2-1; 12 bases match TRBD2. Trimming at V came to 4 bases and at J to 9 bases, leaving 8 bases not matched to a gene. Germline V lookup: CDR1 SGHRS, CDR2 YFSETQ. The CDR3 is made up of 15 amino acids. The CDR3 coding sequence is TGCGCCAGCAGCCCGCTAGCGGGAGGGCCGGGTGAGCAGTTCTTC. Translation: CASSPLAGGPGEQFF.

This sequence joins TRBV9 and TRBJ1-2, with 9 positions matching TRBD1. Germline values: CDR1 SGDLS, CDR2 YYNGEE. Trimming at V came to 2 bases and at J to 6 bases, leaving 5 bases not matched to a gene. The CDR3 has 14 residues. In nucleotides, the CDR3 is TGTGCCAGCAGCGTCCCGACAGGGGGGCATGGCTACACCTTC. It translates to CASSVPTGGHGYTF.

V usage is TRBV6-1 and J usage is TRBJ2-4; D remains unclear. Trimming took 6 bases from V and 0 from J, leaving 12 bases between them. Germline-derived CDR1 and CDR2 are MNHNS and SASEGT. The CDR3 runs to 15 residues. CDR3 residues: CASRSLEIAKNIQYF. The CDR3 nucleotides read TGTGCCAGCAGATCCCTCGAGATAGCCAAAAACATTCAGTACTTC.

The gene calls are TRBV5-4 and TRBJ2-3; the match to TRBD1 covers 8 bases. The CDR3 length is 15 residues. V trimming: 0 bases; J trimming: 6 bases; junction bases outside the gene matches: 6. The germline CDR1 and CDR2 sequences are SGHNT and YYREEE (reference sequence). CDR3 sequence reads: CASSLGQGAGDTQYF. In DNA, the CDR3 is TGTGCCAGCAGCTTGGGGCAGGGGGCTGGGGATACGCAGTATTTT. Complete variable domain (other parts from reference TRBV5-4 and TRBJ2-3): ETGVTQSPTHLIKTRGQQVTLRCSSQSGHNTVSWYQQALGQGPQFIFQYYREEENGRGNFPPRFSGLQFPNYSSELNVNALELDDSALYLCASSLGQGAGDTQYFGPGTRLTVL.

This clone appeared a single time. J is TRBJ2-1 and V is TRBV5-6; 9 nucleotides line up with TRBD1. With 2 bases clipped from V and 4 bases from J, the junction kept 4 bases outside the gene matches. This CDR3 comprises 15 residues. Germline V gene data show CDR1 as SGHDT and CDR2 as YYEEEE. The CDR3 DNA reads as TGTGCCAGCAGCTTCACCGGGACAGGGTACAATGAGCAGTTCTTC. Translation: CASSFTGTGYNEQFF.

The chain has TRBV7-3 and TRBJ2-1; 7 positions match TRBD2. This CDR3 contains 15 residues. Germline CDR1 is SGHTA and CDR2 is FQGTGA. V trimming: 5 bases; J trimming: 8 bases; junction bases outside the gene matches: 12. As DNA, the CDR3 is TGTGCCAGCAGCCCCTCTGGCGGGAGTCGTCATGAGCAGTTCTTC. Translating it yields CASSPSGGSRHEQFF.

This rearrangement joins TRBV7-9 to TRBJ2-1; possibly TRBD1 or TRBD2 for D (5 bases each). The germline V and J ends were trimmed by 0 bases and 2 bases, with 11 bases remaining between them. The CDR3 totals 16 residues. The germline V gene encodes CDR1 SEHNR and CDR2 FQNEAQ (reference sequence). For the CDR3, the DNA is TGTGCCAGCAGCTTAGCCGACGGGGCGGCCTACAATGAGCAGTTCTTC. This sequence encodes CASSLADGAAYNEQFF.

The chain combines TRBV7-9 with TRBJ2-2, with 8 bases lining up with TRBD2. Looked up from germline, CDR1 is SEHNR and CDR2 is FQNEAQ (reference sequence). Trimming removed 3 bases from V and 6 bases from J; junction bases left unmatched: 15. The length of the CDR3 is 18 residues. CDR3 coding DNA: TGTGCCAGCAGCTTCCCAGAGAGTAGCGGGATTGGGTCCGGGGAGCTGTTTTTT. It codes for CASSFPESSGIGSGELFF.

The genes are TRBV13 and TRBJ1-2, with a weak D call TRBD1 (6 bases). This CDR3 is built from 12 residues. Germline CDR1 PRHDT, CDR2 FYEKMQ (reference sequence). Trimming stripped 1 base from V and 7 bases from J, with 7 bases between. The CDR3 bases are TGTGCCAGCAGCTTAGAAGGGGGTGGCTACACCTTC. Translating gives CASSLEGGGYTF.

This clone occurred once. The gene calls are TRBV27 and TRBJ2-7, with 9 bases aligning to TRBD1. The CDR3 consists of 16 residues. V was pared by 2 bases and J by 4 bases, with 9 bases of the junction left unmatched. Looked up from germline, CDR1 is MNHEY and CDR2 is SMNVEV (reference sequence). The CDR3 DNA sequence: TGTGCCAGCAGTTTACCCGGGACAGGGAAAGAGTACGAGCAGTACTTC. It yields the protein CASSLPGTGKEYEQYF.

This rearrangement joins TRBV4-1 to TRBJ2-7; D is perhaps TRBD1 (6 bases). Germline V CDR1 and CDR2: MGHRA, YSYEKL. The CDR3 is 14 amino acids. V was clipped by 1 base and J by 3 bases, with 10 bases between them. The DNA of the CDR3 is TGCGCCAGCAGCCAAGGGACAGACTTCTACGAGCAGTACTTC. It translates to CASSQGTDFYEQYF.

The chain combines TRBV19 with TRBJ2-7, with 7 bases fitting TRBD2. V was clipped by 3 bases and J by 3 bases; unmatched bases: 5. CDR1 is LNHDA and CDR2 is SQIVND in the germline V gene (reference sequence). This CDR3 is 14 amino acids long. CDR3 sequence: CASSMGWEGYEQYF. The CDR3 bases are TGTGCCAGTAGTATGGGCTGGGAGGGCTACGAGCAGTACTTC.

The rearrangement links TRBV29-1 to TRBJ2-2, with D possibly TRBD1 on 6 matching bases. Germline-derived CDR1 and CDR2 are SQVTM and ANQGSEA. CDR3 length equals 14 residues. V lost 2 bases to trimming and J lost 4 bases, with 11 bases between them. The CDR3 loop is CSVEFVGGTGELFF. The CDR3 region has the DNA TGCAGCGTTGAATTTGTAGGGGGCACCGGGGAGCTGTTTTTT.